Each of the 27 T cell receptor beta chains below was sequenced from the same sample in a study of T cell responses to AZD1222 COVID-19 vaccine. Clones were read by immunoSEQ multiplex PCR, and TCRdb kept only the in-frame ones, dropping some. This table holds around 140,000 clones, roughly nine tenths found once. Source: peripheral blood, taken on day 0 of AZD1222 vaccination. These receptor sequences come from an adult in good health.

The chain links TRBV7-9 to TRBJ2-3, with D possibly matching TRBD1 (5 bases). Trimming stripped 3 bases from V and 2 bases from J, with 12 bases between. This CDR3 is built from 15 residues. CDR1 SEHNR and CDR2 FQNEAQ come from the germline V gene (reference sequence). The CDR3 is CASSFKGPITDTQYF. In nucleotides, the CDR3 is TGTGCCAGCAGCTTCAAGGGGCCCATCACAGATACGCAGTATTTT.

This clone has a single count. The chain combines TRBV19 with TRBJ2-5; 7 nucleotides line up with TRBD1. The CDR3 runs 15 residues. The junction had 10 bases not matched to a gene; V was cut back by 5 bases and J by 4 bases. Per germline, CDR1 LNHDA and CDR2 SQIVND (reference sequence). CDR3: CASSVGTVGRETQYF. The CDR3 DNA is TGTGCCAGTAGTGTCGGGACAGTAGGAAGAGAGACCCAGTACTTC.

This chain uses TRBV6-4 with TRBJ2-2; 10 bases map to TRBD2. The germline V gene has CDR1 MRHNA and CDR2 SNTAGT. The V and J ends lost 0 bases and 6 bases, in that order; junction bases with no gene match: 4. This CDR3 is built from 16 residues. Here the CDR3 DNA reads TGTGCCAGCAGTGACTCGACCCTAGCGGGAGCCGGGGAGCTGTTTTTT. It yields the protein CASSDSTLAGAGELFF.

This chain connects TRBV12-3 or TRBV12-4 to TRBJ1-1; D remains ambiguous. Trimming cost V 5 bases and J 6 bases, with 10 bases left between them. The CDR3 runs 12 residues. The CDR3 loop reads CASSGGPAEAFF. Written as DNA, the CDR3 is TGTGCCAGCAGTGGCGGGCCTGCTGAAGCTTTCTTT.

The chain employs TRBV19 and TRBJ2-7; D not certain. CDR3 length: 13 amino acids. Between the trimmed V and J ends, which lost 4 bases and 7 bases, there was a span of 14 bases. Germline CDR1 and CDR2: LNHDA and SQIVND (reference sequence). As DNA, the CDR3 is TGTGCCAGTAGTAAACGTCCGGCGGTTGAGCAGTACTTC. Its translation: CASSKRPAVEQYF.

The J gene is TRBJ2-2, the V gene TRBV7-7; D may be TRBD2 (6 bases). Trimming took off 3 bases at V and 1 base at J, with 9 bases between the two ends. Germline V lookup: CDR1 SSHAT, CDR2 FNYEAQ (reference sequence). This CDR3 is 15 amino acids long. Here the CDR3 DNA reads TGTGCCAGCAGCTTGACTAGAAAGAACACCGGGGAGCTGTTTTTT. It encodes CASSLTRKNTGELFF.

This chain joins TRBV3-1 (or the pseudogene TRBV3-2) and TRBJ2-4; unclear D gene. Germline V lookup: CDR1 LGHDT, CDR2 YNNKEL (reference sequence). The V gene lost 4 bases and the J gene lost 9 bases, with 7 bases spanning the gap. The CDR3 length is 11 residues. DNA for the CDR3: TGTGCCAGCAGCCTGGGAACCATTCAGTACTTC. Protein sequence: CASSLGTIQYF.

The gene calls are TRBV7-2 and TRBJ2-1; D may be TRBD1 (5 bases). Germline CDR1 and CDR2: SGHTA and FQGNSA. Trimming left V 3 bases short and J 9 bases short, with 12 bases between. The CDR3 has 13 amino acids. The CDR3 sequence: CASSLGRASEQFF. The DNA for the CDR3 is TGTGCCAGCAGCTTGGGCAGGGCAAGTGAGCAGTTCTTC.

The chain recombines TRBV7-9 with TRBJ1-2, with 8 bases that match TRBD1. Germline V gene data show CDR1 as SEHNR and CDR2 as FQNEAQ (reference sequence). The V gene end was trimmed by 3 bases and the J gene end by 2 bases; junction bases not matched to a gene: 2. The CDR3 is 14 amino acids. CDR3: CASSFGQGNYGYTF. The CDR3 DNA follows: TGTGCCAGCAGCTTCGGACAGGGAAACTATGGCTACACCTTC.

The CDR3 bases are TGTGCCAGCAGCTTTGGCAGAATAAACACTGAAGCTTTCTTT. Amino acids: CASSFGRINTEAFF. The V call is TRBV7-2, the J call TRBJ1-1; D call uncertain. The CDR3 is made up of 14 amino acids. Germline CDR1 SGHTA, CDR2 FQGNSA. Trimming removed 3 bases from V and 2 bases from J, with 10 bases in between.

The V and J genes are TRBV6-5 and TRBJ1-2, with D possibly matching TRBD1 (6 bases). Trimming shortened V by 6 bases and J by 8 bases, and 16 bases separated the two germline ends. CDR3 length: 13 residues. Germline values: CDR1 MNHEY, CDR2 SVGAGI. The CDR3 DNA is TGTGCCAGCAGGACAGGCCCCGCTAACGGCTACACCTTC. Its translation: CASRTGPANGYTF.

This clone was detected ten times or more. The rearrangement uses TRBV6-5 and TRBJ1-5, with TRBD1 as a possible D gene (6 bases). The CDR3 covers 14 residues. Trimming took off 8 bases at V and 8 bases at J, with 19 bases between the two ends. Germline-derived CDR1 and CDR2 are MNHEY and SVGAGI. The DNA for the CDR3 is TGTGCCAGCTCCGTACAGGGTGGGTTTGAGCCCCAGCATTTT. Translation gives CASSVQGGFEPQHF.

The V call is TRBV7-9, the J call TRBJ1-4; 9 bases are shared with TRBD1. The CDR3 spans 14 residues. J gave up 8 bases and V 0 bases, and 1 base lay outside the gene matches. CDR1 and CDR2 (germline): SEHNR, FQNEAQ (reference sequence). The CDR3 sequence: CASSLATGGEKLFF. The CDR3 bases are TGTGCCAGCAGCTTAGCAACAGGGGGCGAAAAACTGTTTTTT.

This clone was recorded only once. V is TRBV6-1 and J is TRBJ2-7, with 9 bases aligning to TRBD2. Germline V CDR1 and CDR2: MNHNS, SASEGT. V shed 1 base, J shed 3 bases, and the junction held 10 bases outside the gene matches. This CDR3 region has 17 residues. The CDR3 spells CASSEVASGVPFYEQYF. CDR3 DNA: TGTGCCAGCAGTGAAGTGGCTAGCGGGGTCCCTTTCTACGAGCAGTACTTC.

The chain carries TRBV28 and TRBJ1-2; D is undetermined. Trimming removed 6 bases from V and 0 bases from J, with 14 bases in between. Per germline, CDR1 MDHEN and CDR2 SYDVKM. The CDR3 has 15 amino acids. This CDR3 reads CASSTHQTSNYGYTF. The CDR3 DNA follows: TGTGCCAGCAGCACCCATCAAACTTCTAACTATGGCTACACCTTC.

This clone was seen a handful of times. The chain joins TRBV3-1 (or the pseudogene TRBV3-2) to TRBJ1-4; a possible D gene is TRBD1 (6 bases). Trimming left V 3 bases short and J 4 bases short, with 15 bases between. This CDR3 has 16 amino acids. From germline, CDR1 is LGHDT and CDR2 YNNKEL (reference sequence). The chain's CDR3 is CASSQDTGRINEKLFF. In nucleotides, the CDR3 is TGTGCCAGCAGCCAGGACACAGGGCGTATTAATGAAAAACTGTTTTTT.

This clone was picked up one time. The chain couples TRBV5-1 to TRBJ1-1; maybe TRBD1 (6 bases). The CDR3 consists of 14 residues. The ends were cut back, 2 bases at V and 6 bases at J, with 14 bases in the middle. CDR1 and CDR2 (germline): SGHRS, YFSETQ. The CDR3 reads CASSLNGDRSEAFF. The CDR3 DNA follows: TGCGCCAGCAGCTTAAACGGAGACAGGTCTGAAGCTTTCTTT.

The genes are TRBV7-3 and TRBJ2-1; D perhaps matches TRBD1 (6 bases). Germline CDR1 reads SGHTA; CDR2 reads FQGTGA. The CDR3 is 15 residues long. V gave up 2 bases and J gave up 8 bases, with 16 bases separating them. Here the CDR3 DNA reads TGTGCCAGCAGCTTAGGAGAAGGGACATATTATGAGCAGTTCTTC. It encodes CASSLGEGTYYEQFF.

The genes are TRBV18 and TRBJ1-1; 7 nucleotides align to TRBD1. The CDR3 is 13 amino acids. Germline CDR1 reads KGHSH; CDR2 reads LQKENI. V trimming: 2 bases; J trimming: 5 bases; junction bases outside the gene matches: 2. For the CDR3, the DNA is TGTGCCAGCTCACCATTCAGGGGGACTGAAGCTTTCTTT. This encodes CASSPFRGTEAFF.

The V call is TRBV5-1, the J call TRBJ1-1; tentative D call: TRBD1 (5 bases). This CDR3 is 18 amino acids long. V was pared by 3 bases and J by 4 bases, with 25 bases between. The germline gives CDR1 SGHRS, CDR2 YFSETQ. The CDR3 sequence is CASSSRTDRGGGRTEAFF. The CDR3 region has the DNA TGCGCCAGCAGCTCTAGGACGGACCGCGGGGGAGGTCGCACTGAAGCTTTCTTT.

The rearrangement links TRBV10-3 to TRBJ2-7; perhaps TRBD2 as D (6 bases). Germline loops: CDR1 ENHRY, CDR2 SYGVKD. Trimming removed 7 bases from V and 6 bases from J, with 22 bases in between. The CDR3 consists of 15 residues. The CDR3 here is CAITEVAGRGGEQYF. The DNA of the CDR3 is TGTGCCATCACGGAAGTGGCGGGAAGGGGCGGCGAGCAGTACTTC.

The chain couples TRBV9 to TRBJ2-1, with 11 nucleotides matching TRBD2. Germline assignment: CDR1 SGDLS and CDR2 YYNGEE. This CDR3 has 15 residues. After removal of 6 bases from V and 4 bases from J, the junction contained 6 bases not matched to a gene. The CDR3 sequence: CASTYSSGRYNEQFF. The CDR3 DNA sequence: TGTGCCAGCACCTACTCTAGCGGGAGGTACAATGAGCAGTTCTTC.

This clone appeared a single time. This chain joins TRBV19 and TRBJ2-3, with 14 bases lining up with TRBD2. In germline, CDR1 is LNHDA, CDR2 SQIVND (reference sequence). The J segment lost 11 bases and the V segment lost 3 bases, leaving 7 bases of the junction unmatched. This CDR3 comprises 15 residues. The CDR3 DNA follows: TGTGCCAGTAGTATTGGACTAGCGGGAGGATCGGAGCAGTATTTT. This sequence encodes CASSIGLAGGSEQYF.

The CDR3 loop reads CASRITMNTEAFF. CDR3 DNA sequence: TGTGCCAGCAGGATTACAATGAACACTGAAGCTTTCTTT. The genes are TRBV6-4 and TRBJ1-1, with D unclear. The CDR3 contains 13 residues. Germline V gene data show CDR1 as MRHNA and CDR2 as SNTAGT. V was shortened by 6 bases and J by 0 bases, with 8 bases between the two germline ends.

The sample holds a few counts of this clone. V and J are TRBV5-1 and TRBJ2-2; either TRBD1 or TRBD2 may fit D (6 bases each). Germline loops: CDR1 SGHRS, CDR2 YFSETQ. Trimming removed 6 bases at V and 2 bases at J, with 17 bases between. CDR3 size: 16 residues. CDR3 region: CASKSSGAGNTGELFF. The DNA for the CDR3 is TGCGCCAGCAAATCCTCGGGGGCGGGAAACACCGGGGAGCTGTTTTTT.

The rearrangement links TRBV19 to TRBJ2-2; D remains ambiguous. V was cut by 3 bases and J by 4 bases, with 3 bases left in between. Germline-derived CDR1 and CDR2 are LNHDA and SQIVND (reference sequence). The CDR3 is 12 amino acids. The CDR3 sequence is CASSIGTGELFF. CDR3 DNA sequence: TGTGCCAGTAGTATCGGCACCGGGGAGCTGTTTTTT. The whole variable domain, remainder taken from reference TRBV19 and TRBJ2-2, is DGGITQSPKYLFRKEGQNVTLSCEQNLNHDAMYWYRQDPGQGLRLIYYSQIVNDFQKGDIAEGYSVSREKKESFPLTVTSAQKNPTAFYLCASSIGTGELFFGEGSRLTVL.

This clone occurred a few times. This chain links TRBV10-1 with TRBJ2-5; D may be TRBD2 (5 bases). Germline V gives CDR1 WNHNN, CDR2 SYGVQD (reference sequence). With 3 bases removed from V and 1 base from J, the gap between germline ends came to 15 bases. The CDR3 runs 16 residues. The CDR3 here is CASSDISGGPQETQYF. CDR3 nucleotides: TGCGCCAGCAGTGATATCTCCGGCGGGCCCCAAGAGACCCAGTACTTC.